The 17 T cell receptor beta chains below all came from one sample that was sequenced in a study of blood T cell repertoires in COVID-19 (TCRdb year 2020). The library was built by means of the immunoSEQ multiplex PCR assay. The immuneACCESS repertoire file appears here via TCRdb, limited to in-frame rearrangements. These files lack a portion of the clones; in checked studies, under half of the deficit traces to unresolved V genes, and the cause of the others is not known. The sample table holds about 310,000 clones, of which roughly 90% were seen once. About 9.5% of the sample is in the top ten clones. The source material was PBMCs or T cells enriched from blood (not recorded which). These receptors were obtained from a woman aged 40-49 years who had recovered from COVID-19.

This chain connects TRBV7-2 to TRBJ2-7; 11 nucleotides agree with TRBD1. This CDR3 has 14 residues. CDR1 and CDR2 (germline): SGHTA, FQGNSA. V was clipped by 5 bases and J by 4 bases; unmatched bases: 4. The CDR3 region is CASSADRGLYEQYF. The CDR3 DNA sequence: TGTGCCAGCAGCGCGGACAGGGGGCTGTACGAGCAGTACTTC.

V usage is TRBV30 and J usage is TRBJ2-1; the D gene is possibly TRBD2 (6 bases). Germline-derived CDR1 and CDR2 are GTSNPN and SVGIG (reference sequence). This CDR3 has 14 amino acids. The ends were cut back, 5 bases at V and 5 bases at J, with 16 bases in the middle. The CDR3 DNA follows: TGTGCCTGGGGGCCCGGGAGCCGGAACAATGAGCAGTTCTTC. Its translation: CAWGPGSRNNEQFF.

The V call is TRBV7-2, the J call TRBJ1-1; no definite D call. CDR3 length: 14 residues. Per the germline V gene, CDR1 is SGHTA and CDR2 is FQGNSA. Trimming took 0 bases from V and 5 from J, leaving 10 bases between them. The CDR3 here is CASSLAASGTEAFF. The CDR3 DNA reads TGTGCCAGCAGCTTAGCAGCCTCGGGGACTGAAGCTTTCTTT.

This clone was observed a handful of times. DNA for the CDR3: TGTGCCAGCAGCAAAGCTCGACTAGTTCTCGAGCAGTACTTC. Amino acid sequence: CASSKARLVLEQYF. V gene TRBV21-1 combines with J gene TRBJ2-7; the table's TRBD2 call for D was not verified on the DNA. TRBV21-1 is shown as a pseudogene. This CDR3 has 14 residues.

V usage is TRBV25-1 and J usage is TRBJ2-2; 9 bases are a match to TRBD1. V was clipped by 4 bases and J by 5 bases; unmatched bases: 8. Germline CDR1 and CDR2: MGHDK and SYGVNS. This CDR3 is built from 16 residues. The CDR3 sequence is CASSGGTGGSTGELFF. Here the CDR3 DNA reads TGTGCCAGCAGTGGGGGAACAGGGGGCTCAACCGGGGAGCTGTTTTTT.

This chain links TRBV6-5 with TRBJ2-7; D may be TRBD2 (5 bases). Germline V gene lookup returns CDR1 MNHEY and CDR2 SVGAGI. V was pared by 2 bases and J by 1 base, with 9 bases between. CDR3 length: 14 amino acids. The CDR3 DNA is TGTGCCAGCAGTTACACCAGCGGTTCCTACGAGCAGTACTTC. Amino acids: CASSYTSGSYEQYF.

This clone was counted only a few times. CDR3 in amino acids: CASSTSYDYGYTF. The CDR3 nucleotides are TGTGCCAGCAGCACCAGTTACGACTATGGCTACACCTTC. The chain uses TRBV12-3 or TRBV12-4 and TRBJ1-2; no definite D call. This CDR3 contains 13 residues. With 6 bases removed from V and 3 bases from J, the gap between germline ends came to 11 bases.

The V call is TRBV6-5, the J call TRBJ2-2; TRBD1 matches 10 bases. V lost 6 bases and J lost 0; bases outside the gene matches: 1. Germline V gene data show CDR1 as MNHEY and CDR2 as SVGAGI. This CDR3 comprises 15 residues. Written as DNA, the CDR3 is TGTGCCAGCAGGGACAGGGGGGCGAACACCGGGGAGCTGTTTTTT. Translated: CASRDRGANTGELFF.

The chain joins TRBV29-1 to TRBJ2-1; the match to TRBD2 covers 9 bases. The length of the CDR3 is 17 residues. The trim removed 4 bases at V and 1 base at J, leaving 11 bases unmatched. CDR1 SQVTM and CDR2 ANQGSEA come from the germline V gene. CDR3 nucleotides: TGCAGCGTTGGAACCGAGACTAGCGGATGGTCCTACAATGAGCAGTTCTTC. It encodes CSVGTETSGWSYNEQFF.

V and J are TRBV5-1 and TRBJ2-7; 7 bases agree with TRBD1. Per germline, CDR1 SGHRS and CDR2 YFSETQ. This CDR3 is 16 amino acids long. J was trimmed by 3 bases and V by 0 bases; bases with no gene match: 9. In DNA form, the CDR3 reads TGCGCCAGCAGCTTGGATGCAAACAGGGGCCACTACGAGCAGTACTTC. Residues: CASSLDANRGHYEQYF. The whole variable domain, remainder taken from reference TRBV5-1 and TRBJ2-7, is KAGVTQTPRYLIKTRGQQVTLSCSPISGHRSVSWYQQTPGQGLQFLFEYFSETQRNKGNFPGRFSGRQFSNSRSEMNVSTLELGDSALYLCASSLDANRGHYEQYFGPGTRLTVT.

The chain combines TRBV5-1 with TRBJ2-1; 11 bases line up with TRBD1. The J segment lost 9 bases and the V segment lost 1 base, leaving 6 bases of the junction unmatched. CDR1 SGHRS and CDR2 YFSETQ come from the germline V gene. The CDR3 sequence is 15 residues long. In nucleotides, the CDR3 is TGCGCCAGCAGCTTGAACGGACAGGGGGCATTTGAGCAGTTCTTC. This encodes CASSLNGQGAFEQFF.

This chain joins TRBV7-3 and TRBJ2-3; TRBD2 agrees at 16 bases. Germline CDR1 reads SGHTA; CDR2 reads FQGTGA. The CDR3 contains 17 residues. J gave up 3 bases and V 5 bases, and 5 bases lay outside the gene matches. The CDR3 loop is CASSPGLAGGRTDTQYF. DNA for the CDR3: TGTGCCAGCAGCCCGGGACTAGCGGGGGGGCGAACAGATACGCAGTATTTT.

The chain uses TRBV28 and TRBJ1-2; 8 bases match TRBD1. Germline V gene sequence: CDR1 MDHEN, CDR2 SYDVKM. The V gene end was trimmed by 10 bases and the J gene end by 8 bases; junction bases not matched to a gene: 9. The CDR3 consists of 12 residues. CDR3 DNA sequence: TGTGCCATTCTCCAGGGGGCGCGAGGCTACACCTTC. Translated: CAILQGARGYTF.

The V and J genes are TRBV7-8 and TRBJ2-5; 14 nucleotides line up with TRBD2. V gave up 1 base and J gave up 4 bases; unmatched junction bases: 5. The CDR3 consists of 17 residues. Germline lookup yields CDR1 SGHVS and CDR2 FQNEAQ. CDR3 protein: CASSLGLAGGVLETQYF. In nucleotides, the CDR3 is TGTGCCAGCAGCTTAGGACTAGCGGGGGGGGTTTTAGAGACCCAGTACTTC.

The chain employs TRBV5-6 and TRBJ2-7; possibly TRBD2 for D (5 bases). The CDR3 runs 14 residues. The V gene lost 2 bases and the J gene lost 5 bases, with 14 bases spanning the gap. Germline V gene sequence: CDR1 SGHDT, CDR2 YYEEEE. CDR3 sequence reads: CASSFGRDSDEQYF. CDR3 nucleotides: TGTGCCAGCAGCTTCGGACGGGATAGCGACGAGCAGTACTTC. The full variable domain, completed using reference TRBV5-6 and TRBJ2-7, is DAGVTQSPTHLIKTRGQQVTLRCSPKSGHDTVSWYQQALGQGPQFIFQYYEEEERQRGNFPDRFSGHQFPNYSSELNVNALLLGDSALYLCASSFGRDSDEQYFGPGTRLTVT.

The chain combines TRBV18 with TRBJ2-7, with 10 bases aligning to TRBD2. J gave up 4 bases and V 4 bases, and 10 bases lay outside the gene matches. CDR3 length equals 16 residues. Per the germline V gene, CDR1 is KGHSH and CDR2 is LQKENI. The CDR3 coding sequence is TGTGCCAGCTCACAACCGGGTAGCGGGAGGACTTACGAGCAGTACTTC. Translation: CASSQPGSGRTYEQYF.

This clone has a handful of counts. The genes are TRBV7-6 and TRBJ2-7; D is possibly TRBD1 (6 bases). The V end lost 2 bases, the J end lost 1 base, and 21 bases lay between the germline ends. The CDR3 totals 18 residues. Germline V gene lookup returns CDR1 SGHVS and CDR2 FNYEAQ. CDR3 in amino acids: CASSLRGNLYNGSYEQYF. Here the CDR3 DNA reads TGTGCCAGCAGCTTAAGGGGGAATCTATATAACGGGTCCTACGAGCAGTACTTC. The entire variable domain, with the rest obtained from reference TRBV7-6 and TRBJ2-7, is as follows: GAGVSQSPRYKVTKRGQDVALRCDPISGHVSLYWYRQALGQGPEFLTYFNYEAQQDKSGLPNDRFSAERPEGSISTLTIQRTEQRDSAMYRCASSLRGNLYNGSYEQYFGPGTRLTVT.